This TCR beta chain was recovered during a study of blood T cell repertoires in COVID-19. In the study overall: Both acute and convalescent COVID-19 samples were obtained from the United States, Italy and Spain. PBMCs, B-cell-depleted T cells, or T cells were the source of the cDNA or gDNA that made up the material.

In the authors' workflow: Reference gene primers were amplified, and this amplification served to estimate nucleated cell counts. Profiling relied on immunoSEQ multiplex PCR, and the TCRdb table lists in-frame clones only, not all of them. V and J calls and clone size are copied from that table; D and trimming were computed from the DNA. The sample holds 200,000 to 250,000 clones, around nine tenths seen once. This clonotype was obtained from a man aged 18 to 30 with active or convalescent COVID-19. Specimen: peripheral blood.

The CDR3 sequence: CASSFVGRQGLNGYTF. CDR3 DNA sequence: TGTGCCAGCAGTTTTGTCGGGAGACAGGGTCTGAATGGCTACACCTTC. The chain is built from TRBV27 and TRBJ1-2; the match to TRBD1 covers 7 bases. The CDR3 covers 16 residues. In germline, CDR1 is MNHEY, CDR2 SMNVEV (reference sequence). J lost 6 bases, V lost 3 bases, and 13 bases had no gene match.